Sequencing of this TCR beta chain was carried out in a study of patients and donors after allogeneic stem cell transplantation. In germline, CDR1 is SNHLY, CDR2 FYNNEI. The trim removed 2 bases at V and 7 bases at J, leaving 11 bases unmatched. The CDR3 length is 18 residues. TCRdb re-analysed the RT-PCR reads in MiXCR, keeping a single row per CDR3 protein. The table has some 960,000 distinct CDR3 sequences, more than 15% seen once. This clonotype was obtained from a human donor who was either an allogeneic HSCT recipient or a stem cell or donor lymphocyte infusion donor (not recorded which). It is not recorded whose cells these are; they may come from a transplant donor. The sample comprised blood, either unsorted or a sorted T cell fraction (not recorded which). The chain couples TRBV2 to TRBJ2-2; 12 positions agree with TRBD1. Here the CDR3 reads CASSETPIGTGGLGELFF. The CDR3, as DNA: TGTGCCAGCAGTGAAACCCCTATAGGGACAGGGGGCCTCGGGGAGCTGTTTTTT.